This T cell receptor beta chain was captured in a study of Ad26.COV2.S vaccination and SARS-CoV-2 variants (TCRdb year 2021). In terms of the full investigation: Donors in the vaccine arm were drawn from COV1001, a phase I-IIa trial of Ad26.COV2.S in healthy adults that was multicentre, randomized, double-blind and placebo-controlled. Participants in the trial were split at random into five groups of five each, receiving low-dose or high-dose Ad26.COV2.S once or twice, or else placebo on both occasions. The TCR-sequenced set comprised about 32 samples: some 19 Ad26.COV2.S vaccine recipients, 5 placebo recipients and 8 SARS-CoV-2 convalescent individuals. Investigators did not know the trial group allocation while performing experiments and assessing outcomes. The specificity and breadth of SARS-CoV-2-reactive T cell receptors after Ad26.COV2.S vaccination were assessed by TCRbeta repertoire sequencing. Dosing of Ad26.COV2.S was intramuscular, at either 5x10^10 or 1x10^11 viral particles, delivered as one shot or as two shots spaced 56 days apart. Broader findings and caveats from the paper: After vaccination, spike-specific CD8+ and CD4+ T cell responses were reported to show substantial breadth. Higher spike-specific TCR breadth was observed in Ad26.COV2.S recipients than in placebo recipients (P = 0.0014). The study was not powered to compare responses between vaccine doses or regimens. Comparable non-spike TCR breadth was observed between vaccine and placebo recipients, consistent with only spike being contained in the vaccine. It was noted by the authors that total T cell responses may have been underestimated by the TCR breadth and depth analyses.

Explained via the paper, the treatment or condition label denotes: roughly 19 received Ad26.COV2.S at low or high dose, single or two shots; 5 received placebo; per-sample allocation not given. For vaccine and placebo recipients, repertoires were sequenced using samples collected on day 63 after the first injection. In Cohort 1b, about 27 adults aged 18-55 years were enrolled at a single site in Boston, USA, between 29 July and 7 August 2020. Ad26.COV2.S was a replication-incompetent adenovirus type 26 vector that expressed a prefusion-stabilized SARS-CoV-2 spike protein derived from the original Wuhan strain. TCRbeta CDR3 regions were sequenced with the immunoSEQ Assay. After extraction, genomic DNA underwent amplification by bias-controlled multiplex PCR, followed by high-throughput sequencing. Regarding the original processing steps: To quantify the absolute abundance of every unique TCRbeta CDR3 region, sequences were collapsed and filtered. Usable DNA was measured by amplifying reference genes present in all nucleated cells, and TCRbeta template counts were normalized to that usable DNA to estimate T cell fraction. Repertoire TCRs were annotated as SARS-CoV-2-specific when V gene, CDR3 amino acid sequence and J gene were exactly matched to a known reactive TCR set. MIRA supplied the reference SARS-CoV-2 TCR set, which was filtered for enrichment in COVID-19-positive ImmuneCODE repertoires so that public or cross-reactive TCRs were removed. Based on the MIRA antigens, annotated TCRs were further analysed at the level of specific ORF or position within ORF. Breadth was defined as the number of annotated unique rearrangements divided by the total number of unique productive rearrangements, and depth was defined as the summed frequency of the annotated unique rearrangements. TCR breadth was compared between groups using two-sided Wilcoxon rank-sum tests. TCRdb obtained this table from immuneACCESS and retained in-frame rearrangements with V and J assigned. These tables miss some clones; where compared with another copy, unresolved V genes account for less than half of the shortfall, and the remainder is unexplained. That table supplies the V and J calls and clone size; D and trimming were determined from the DNA. In this sample the table shows about 350,000 clones, 88% of which occur a single time. In total, the top ten clones hold 6.4% of the sample.

The V end gives up 9 bases and the J end 0 bases, leaving 5 bases in the junction not matched to a gene. From the germline V gene, CDR1 is MNHEY and CDR2 is SVGAGI. Counted from cysteine to phenylalanine, this CDR3 has 13 amino acids. Kept here is only the CDR3 DNA, which spans 39 bases and is read in frame from base 1. This clone appeared once. Its binding antigen is unknown. Per-nucleotide qualities are absent, and no much larger clonotype sits a single base away. The sample in question was peripheral blood, obtained in a trial of Ad26.COV2.S vaccine versus placebo. The receptor chain draws on TRBV6-5 and TRBJ2-7, and 7 junctional nucleotides match TRBD1. The sequence came from a person aged 18 to 59 who received the Ad26.COV2.S COVID-19 vaccine or a placebo. The DNA sequence is as follows: TGTGCCAGTTTCGGGACAGACTCCTACGAGCAGTACTTC. Its amino acids are CASFGTDSYEQYF.